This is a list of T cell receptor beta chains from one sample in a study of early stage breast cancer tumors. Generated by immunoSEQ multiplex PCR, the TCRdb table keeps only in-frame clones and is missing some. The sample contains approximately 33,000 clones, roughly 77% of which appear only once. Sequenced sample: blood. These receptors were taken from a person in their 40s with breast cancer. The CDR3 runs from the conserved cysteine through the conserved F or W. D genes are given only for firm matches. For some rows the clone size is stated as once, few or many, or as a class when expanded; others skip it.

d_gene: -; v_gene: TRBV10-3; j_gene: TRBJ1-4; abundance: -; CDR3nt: TGTGCCATCAGTGAGTCGTTGGGAGGAACCAACCGTAATGAAAAACTGTTTTTT; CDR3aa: CAISESLGGTNRNEKLFF
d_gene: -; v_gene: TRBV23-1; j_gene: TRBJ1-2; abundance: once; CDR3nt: TGCGCCAGCAGTCAATCAAGGGCCGGCTATGGCTACACCTTC; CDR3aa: CASSQSRAGYGYTF
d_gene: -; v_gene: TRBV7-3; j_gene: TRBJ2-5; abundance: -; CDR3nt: TGTGCCAGCAGCTTAAGGGGGAGTGGGGACGGAGAGACCCAGTACTTC; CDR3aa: CASSLRGSGDGETQYF
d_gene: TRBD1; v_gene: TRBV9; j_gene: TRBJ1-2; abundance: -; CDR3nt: TGTGCCAGCAGCCCCCGGGACAGTCACTATGGCTACACCTTC; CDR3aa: CASSPRDSHYGYTF
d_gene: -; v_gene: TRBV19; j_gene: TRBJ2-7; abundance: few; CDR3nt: TGTGCCAGTAGCCCACCCGGTCTAGCGCAGCAGTACTTC; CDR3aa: CASSPPGLAQQYF
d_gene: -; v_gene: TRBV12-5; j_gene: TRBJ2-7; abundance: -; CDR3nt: TGTGCTAGTGGTTTGTATGGGTCCCTATCCTACGAGCAGTACTTC; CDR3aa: CASGLYGSLSYEQYF
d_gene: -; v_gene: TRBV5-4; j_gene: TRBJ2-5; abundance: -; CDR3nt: TGTGCCAGCAGCTCGATACAGGAGCGAGGTGGTGTAAACTTC; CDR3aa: CASSSIQERGGVNF
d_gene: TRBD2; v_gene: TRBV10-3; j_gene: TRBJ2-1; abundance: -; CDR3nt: TGTGCCACCTACTTGGGCGGGACTAGCGAGGACAATGAGCAGTTCTTC; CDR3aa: CATYLGGTSEDNEQFF
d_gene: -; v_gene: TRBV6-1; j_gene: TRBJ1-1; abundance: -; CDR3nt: TGTGCCAGCAGCGCCGGGTGGGAGAACACTGAAGCTTTCTTT; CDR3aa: CASSAGWENTEAFF
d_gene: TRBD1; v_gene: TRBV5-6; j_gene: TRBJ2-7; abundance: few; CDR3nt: TGTGCCAGCAGCCAGGGACAGGGCTATTACGAGCAGTACTTC; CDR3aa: CASSQGQGYYEQYF
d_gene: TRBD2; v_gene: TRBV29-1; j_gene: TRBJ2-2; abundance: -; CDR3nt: TGCAGCGTTACGCCCCCTAGCGGAGGTGACACCGGGGAGCTGTTTTTT; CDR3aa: CSVTPPSGGDTGELFF
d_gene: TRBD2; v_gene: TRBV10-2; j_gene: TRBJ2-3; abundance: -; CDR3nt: TGCGCCAGCAACTCACTAGCGGAAGGCACAGATACGCAGTATTTT; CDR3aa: CASNSLAEGTDTQYF
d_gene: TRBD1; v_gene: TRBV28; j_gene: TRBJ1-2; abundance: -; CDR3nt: TGTGCCAGCAGTCACAGGGACAGGGGGGCCTATGGCTACACCTTC; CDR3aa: CASSHRDRGAYGYTF
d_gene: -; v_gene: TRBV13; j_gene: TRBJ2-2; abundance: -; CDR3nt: TGTGCCAGCAGCTTAGTCTACTCCCCTGCAGGCATCGATAACACCGGGGAGCTGTTTTTT; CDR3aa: CASSLVYSPAGIDNTGELFF
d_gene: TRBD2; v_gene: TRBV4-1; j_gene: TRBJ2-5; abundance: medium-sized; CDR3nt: TGCGCCAGCAGCCAAGCCGGGAGGGCAGGAGAGACCCAGTACTTC; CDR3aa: CASSQAGRAGETQYF
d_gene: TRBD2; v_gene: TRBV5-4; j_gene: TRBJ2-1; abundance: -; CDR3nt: TGTGCCAGCAGCTTAACTAGCGGGCTTAACAATGAGCAGTTCTTC; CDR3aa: CASSLTSGLNNEQFF
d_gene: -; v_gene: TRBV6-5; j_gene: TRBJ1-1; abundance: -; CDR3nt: TGTGCCAGCAGCAAATCTAACAGGGAAGCTTTCTTT; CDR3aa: CASSKSNREAFF
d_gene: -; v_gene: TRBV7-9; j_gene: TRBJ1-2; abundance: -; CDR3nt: TGTGCCAGCAGCTTGTCAGTCGACAGACACTATGGCTACACCTTC; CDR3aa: CASSLSVDRHYGYTF
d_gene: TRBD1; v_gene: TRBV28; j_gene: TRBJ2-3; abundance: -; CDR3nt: TGTGCCAGCAGTTGGACAGGCAATACGCAGTATTTT; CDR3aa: CASSWTGNTQYF
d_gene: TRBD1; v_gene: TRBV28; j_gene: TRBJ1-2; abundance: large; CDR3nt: TGTGCCAGCAGTTCTGCCCCCGGGACAGGGGGCGAAGTCGGAAGGTACTATGGCTACACCTTC; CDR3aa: CASSSAPGTGGEVGRYYGYTF
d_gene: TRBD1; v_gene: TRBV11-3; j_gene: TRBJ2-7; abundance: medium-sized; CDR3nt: TGTGCCAGCAGCTTGCGTGGGACAGGGGCATACGAGCAGTACTTC; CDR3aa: CASSLRGTGAYEQYF
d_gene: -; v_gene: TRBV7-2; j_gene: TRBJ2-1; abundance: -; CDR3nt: TGTGCCAGCAGCCAGGTTTTACTTAGGGCCTACAATGAGCAGTTCTTC; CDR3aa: CASSQVLLRAYNEQFF
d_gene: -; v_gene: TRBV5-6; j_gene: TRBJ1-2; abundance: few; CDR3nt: TGTGCCAGCAGTTCCGCCACAGGCTACACCTTC; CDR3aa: CASSSATGYTF
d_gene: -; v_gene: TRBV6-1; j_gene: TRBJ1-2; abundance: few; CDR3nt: TGTGCCAGCAGTGAACGGGAAGCGGGGGGCTATGGCTACACCTTC; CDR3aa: CASSEREAGGYGYTF
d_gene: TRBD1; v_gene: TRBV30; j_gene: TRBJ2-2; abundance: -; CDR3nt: TGTGCCTGGAGTAAGTTGACAGGGCACACCGGGGAGCTGTTTTTT; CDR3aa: CAWSKLTGHTGELFF
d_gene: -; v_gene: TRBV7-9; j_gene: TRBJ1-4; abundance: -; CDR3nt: TGTGCCAGCAGCTTCGGGGAGGAAAAACTGTTTTTT; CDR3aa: CASSFGEEKLFF
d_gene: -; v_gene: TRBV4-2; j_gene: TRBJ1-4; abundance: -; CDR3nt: TGTGCCAGCAGCCAAGATGGGTCGGGTAGGGAAAATGAAAAACTGTTTTTT; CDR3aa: CASSQDGSGRENEKLFF